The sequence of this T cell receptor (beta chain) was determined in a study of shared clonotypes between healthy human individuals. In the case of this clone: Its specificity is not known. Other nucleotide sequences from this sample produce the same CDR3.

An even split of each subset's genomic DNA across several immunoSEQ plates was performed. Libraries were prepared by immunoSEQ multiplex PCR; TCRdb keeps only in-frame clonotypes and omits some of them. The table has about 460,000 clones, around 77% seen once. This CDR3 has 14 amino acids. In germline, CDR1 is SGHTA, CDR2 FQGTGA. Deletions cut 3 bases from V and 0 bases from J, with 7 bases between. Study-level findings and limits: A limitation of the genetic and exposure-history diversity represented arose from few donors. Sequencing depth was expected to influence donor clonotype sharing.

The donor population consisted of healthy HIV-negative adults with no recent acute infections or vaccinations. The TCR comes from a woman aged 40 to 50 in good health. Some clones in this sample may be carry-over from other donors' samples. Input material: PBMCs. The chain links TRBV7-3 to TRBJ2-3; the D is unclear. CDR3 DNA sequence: TGTGCCAGCAGCTTCGGCCCTAGCACAGATACGCAGTATTTT. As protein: CASSFGPSTDTQYF.